The 24 T cell receptor beta chains in this list originate from one sample, sequenced in a study of molecular identifiers for immune sequencing clone quantification. Each CDR3 protein gets one entry after TCRdb re-called the PCR reads with MiXCR. The sample records about 68,000 distinct CDR3 sequences, approximately 18% being singletons. Input material: naive CD8+ T cells from blood, with Jurkat cell RNA spiked in. This sample's subset: FACS-sorted CD8+CD4-CCR7+CD45RA+ naive T cells. These receptors were obtained from a human donor in good health. Some libraries in this study had Jurkat cell RNA spiked in.

This clonotype was recorded at least ten times. The V and J genes are TRBV19 and TRBJ1-1, with D possibly matching TRBD1 (5 bases). The V gene's germline CDR1 is LNHDA and CDR2 SQIVND (reference sequence). Trimming removed 6 bases from V and 0 bases from J, with 11 bases in between. CDR3 length equals 14 residues. The CDR3 sequence is CASSAGPVNTEAFF. CDR3 nucleotide sequence: TGTGCCAGTAGCGCGGGACCAGTGAACACTGAAGCTTTCTTT.

This clonotype was counted ten times or more. This chain joins TRBV20-1 and TRBJ1-4; 8 nucleotides line up with TRBD1. V lost 6 bases, J lost 5 bases, and 11 bases stayed unmatched. Germline-derived CDR1 and CDR2 are DFQATT and SNEGSKA (reference sequence). CDR3 length: 15 amino acids. CDR3 bases: TGCAGTGCAAGCTCCTACGGACAGGGCAATGAAAAACTGTTTTTT. It encodes CSASSYGQGNEKLFF.

In regard to this clonotype: This clone may be a read error of a much larger clone one base away. The rearrangement links TRBV30 to TRBJ2-2, with TRBD1 matching over 9 bases. The CDR3 loop spans 16 amino acids. Germline V gene data show CDR1 as GTSNPN and CDR2 as SVGIG (reference sequence). The CDR3, as DNA: TGTGCCTGGAGGCGGGACAGGGTTAAAAACACCGGGGAGCGGTTTTTT. This codes for CAWRRDRVKNTGERFF.

This clonotype was recorded a few times. The CDR3 region has the DNA TGTGCCAGCAGCACAAGACTAGCGGGAAAGGGTGATGAGCAGTTCTTC. Amino acids: CASSTRLAGKGDEQFF. The chain recombines TRBV12-3 or TRBV12-4 with TRBJ2-1; the match to TRBD2 covers 11 bases. V trimming: 6 bases; J trimming: 8 bases; junction bases outside the gene matches: 12. The CDR3 extends over 16 amino acids.

A few counts support this clonotype. One end of the junction fails to match germline, which may point to a read error. This chain joins TRBV29-1 and TRBJ2-1, with no clear D. Germline V gene sequence: CDR1 SQVTM, CDR2 ANQGSEA. The length of the CDR3 is 10 residues. The CDR3 here is CNVWWNEQFF. The DNA of the CDR3 is TGCAACGTTTGGTGGAATGAGCAGTTCTTC.

This clonotype was detected many times. The rearrangement joins TRBV11-1 to TRBJ1-5; 7 positions agree with TRBD1. J was trimmed by 5 bases and V by 5 bases; bases with no gene match: 12. Germline V CDR1 and CDR2: SGHAT, FQDESV (reference sequence). The CDR3 totals 16 residues. The DNA for the CDR3 is TGTGCCAGCAGCCCAGGGGGGGCCGGGAAGGATCAGCCCCAGCATTTT. This encodes CASSPGGAGKDQPQHF.

This clonotype occurred many times. This rearrangement joins TRBV12-3 or TRBV12-4 to TRBJ2-5; D ambiguous. The CDR3 contains 13 residues. The V end lost 6 bases, the J end lost 1 base, and 9 bases lay between the germline ends. This CDR3 is CASRPEIQETQYF. Written as DNA, the CDR3 is TGTGCCAGCAGGCCGGAAATCCAAGAGACCCAGTACTTC.

This clonotype was seen many times. The rearrangement uses TRBV20-1 and TRBJ2-7, with D maybe TRBD2 (5 bases). V lost 0 bases and J 2 bases, leaving 14 bases between the germline ends. The germline gives CDR1 DFQATT, CDR2 SNEGSKA (reference sequence). The CDR3 extends over 15 amino acids. As DNA, the CDR3 is TGCAGTGCTAGAGACGTGGCTAGCTGGACCTACGAGCAGTACTTC. This gives the protein CSARDVASWTYEQYF.

This clonotype was detected many times. The rearrangement joins TRBV6-5 to TRBJ1-1; 7 bases are a match to TRBD1. This CDR3 contains 14 residues. In germline, CDR1 is MNHEY, CDR2 SVGAGI. Losses at the gene ends were 5 bases for V and 4 bases for J; bases not matched to a gene: 7. CDR3 sequence: CASSNGQEGTEAFF. CDR3 coding DNA: TGTGCCAGCAGTAACGGACAGGAAGGCACTGAAGCTTTCTTT.

There are a few counts of this clonotype. V and J are TRBV20-1 and TRBJ2-1; 13 bases align to TRBD2. V was pared by 4 bases and J by 7 bases, with 7 bases of the junction left unmatched. This CDR3 contains 15 residues. CDR1 and CDR2 (germline): DFQATT, SNEGSKA (reference sequence). CDR3 amino acids: CSAKGLAGVFNEQFF. CDR3 in DNA: TGCAGTGCTAAAGGACTAGCGGGAGTATTTAATGAGCAGTTCTTC.

This clonotype has at least ten counts. The chain is built from TRBV14 and TRBJ1-2; D ambiguous. Germline CDR1 is SGHDN and CDR2 is FVKESK. This CDR3 contains 14 residues. Trimming removed 0 bases from V and 4 bases from J, with 9 bases in between. The CDR3 is CASSQESGTYGYTF. DNA of the CDR3: TGTGCCAGCAGCCAAGAGAGCGGAACCTATGGCTACACCTTC.

Points on this clonotype: Just one base apart from a much larger clone, this may be a read error. The rearrangement links TRBV27 to TRBJ2-3; D is unresolved. In germline, CDR1 is MNHEY, CDR2 SMNVEV (reference sequence). The CDR3 has 13 amino acids. CDR3 residues: CAGSLWGMDTQYF. As DNA, the CDR3 is TGTGCCGGCAGTTTATGGGGTATGGATACGCAGTATTTT.

This clonotype was recorded many times. The chain combines TRBV24-1 with TRBJ2-3, with D perhaps TRBD1 (6 bases). The CDR3 totals 13 residues. V gave up 5 bases and J gave up 11 bases, with 16 bases separating them. Germline V gene lookup returns CDR1 KGHDR and CDR2 SFDVKD. Written as DNA, the CDR3 is TGTGCCACCAGTGCGAGTAGGGGGATGGTGCAGTATTTT. This sequence encodes CATSASRGMVQYF.

The chain carries TRBV27 and TRBJ2-3; no clear D gene. Germline V gene sequence: CDR1 MNHEY, CDR2 SMNVEV (reference sequence). V dropped 9 bases and J dropped 4 bases, with 8 bases sitting between them. The CDR3 covers 11 residues. The DNA of the CDR3 is TGTGCCAGATGGGCGGCAGATACGCAGTATTTT. Translation gives CARWAADTQYF.

This clonotype was observed many times. The CDR3 DNA reads as TGCAGCGTTGAACCTTGGGCTAGCGCCAAAGATACGCAGTATTTT. It is translated as CSVEPWASAKDTQYF. The chain combines TRBV29-1 with TRBJ2-3; TRBD2 might be the D (6 bases). Germline V gives CDR1 SQVTM, CDR2 ANQGSEA. Trimming left V 2 bases short and J 5 bases short, with 17 bases between. The CDR3 covers 15 residues.

The table lists this clonotype with many counts. This sequence joins TRBV27 and TRBJ2-2, with a possible D match to TRBD2 (5 bases). CDR1 is MNHEY and CDR2 is SMNVEV in the germline V gene (reference sequence). The CDR3 is made up of 17 amino acids. Trimming pared 4 bases from V and 0 bases from J, leaving 15 bases between. CDR3 sequence: CASSSVGERTNTGELFF. The CDR3 DNA reads TGTGCCAGCAGTTCCGTTGGGGAGAGAACGAACACCGGGGAGCTGTTTTTT.

With respect to this clonotype: With a much larger clone just one base away, this may be a read error. DNA for the CDR3: TGTGCCAGCAGCCCGAGCGGTAACGGATACTACGAGCAGTACTTC. The encoded protein is CASSPSGNGYYEQYF. The chain is built from TRBV13 and TRBJ2-7; TRBD2 might be the D (5 bases). The CDR3 contains 15 residues. Trimming shortened V by 5 bases and J by 3 bases, and 17 bases separated the two germline ends. CDR1 and CDR2 from the germline V gene are PRHDT and FYEKMQ (reference sequence).

This clonotype was counted ten times or more. V usage is TRBV6-6 and J usage is TRBJ2-7; D is unclear. From germline, CDR1 is MNHNY and CDR2 SVGAGI (reference sequence). This CDR3 contains 11 residues. Trimming took 6 bases from V and 5 from J, leaving 8 bases between them. The CDR3 sequence is CASSNPNEQYF. CDR3 in DNA: TGTGCCAGCAGCAACCCCAACGAGCAGTACTTC.

This clonotype was counted ten times or more. V and J are TRBV12-3 or TRBV12-4 and TRBJ2-1; TRBD2 aligns across 8 bases. The CDR3 consists of 20 residues. The trim removed 5 bases at V and 0 bases at J, leaving 18 bases unmatched. CDR3 sequence (DNA): TGTGCCAGCAGTACTTACCCGAAAGTCGAGCGGGAGAGCTCCTACAATGAGCAGTTCTTC. This sequence encodes CASSTYPKVERESSYNEQFF.

A word on this clonotype: A read error is possible here, since a much larger clone lies one base away. This chain links TRBV6-6 with TRBJ2-7; D is unclear. Germline V lookup: CDR1 MNHNY, CDR2 SVGAGI (reference sequence). The CDR3 contains 12 residues. The CDR3 DNA is TGTGCCGGCAGCATGACCGACTTCGAGCAGTACTTC. This gives the protein CAGSMTDFEQYF.

As regards this clonotype: This sequence may be a read error, since a much larger clone differs from it by one base. A read error is likely, as this CDR3 ends without the conserved phenylalanine or tryptophan. The chain combines TRBV7-6 with TRBJ2-7; 8 bases agree with TRBD1. The germline V gene has CDR1 SGHVS and CDR2 FNYEAQ. V lost 5 bases and J lost 6; bases outside the gene matches: 12. The CDR3 runs 15 residues. The CDR3 reads CASSIIPGQASEQYS. The CDR3 bases are TGTGCCAGCAGCATAATACCGGGACAGGCGTCCGAGCAGTACTCC.

This clonotype has a count of ten or more. V usage is TRBV15 and J usage is TRBJ1-5, with no clear D. This CDR3 is 14 amino acids long. Germline CDR1 reads LNHNV; CDR2 reads YYDKDF (reference sequence). The V and J ends lost 0 bases and 1 base respectively, with 4 bases between them. CDR3 loop: CATSREESNQPQHF. For the CDR3, the DNA is TGTGCCACCAGCAGAGAAGAGAGCAATCAGCCCCAGCATTTT.

This clonotype was found many times. In DNA, the CDR3 is TGTGCCAGCAGCCATAGTGGAGATACGCAGTATTTT. Translation gives CASSHSGDTQYF. The chain recombines TRBV3-1 with TRBJ2-3; D remains ambiguous. Germline lookup yields CDR1 LGHDT and CDR2 YNNKEL (reference sequence). Trimming left V 3 bases short and J 5 bases short, with 6 bases between. The CDR3 spans 12 residues.

This clonotype has ten or more counts. This chain connects TRBV7-9 to TRBJ2-7; D ambiguous. CDR3 length: 12 amino acids. Trimming left V 3 bases short and J 3 bases short, with 6 bases between. Germline V lookup: CDR1 SEHNR, CDR2 FQNEAQ (reference sequence). CDR3 coding DNA: TGTGCCAGCAGCTTTTTGCACTACGAGCAGTACTTC. This encodes CASSFLHYEQYF.